The 18 T cell receptor beta chains given below trace back to one sample, sequenced in a study of blood T cell repertoires in COVID-19. Clones were sequenced by immunoSEQ multiplex PCR, and TCRdb holds only the in-frame ones, with some missing. The profile shows over 200,000 clones, approximately 84% of them singletons. Material: peripheral blood. The receptors were gathered from a man older than 75 with acute or convalescent COVID-19.

This clone was seen a single time. V is TRBV7-9 and J is TRBJ1-1; D might be TRBD1 (5 bases). Germline CDR1 and CDR2: SEHNR and FQNEAQ (reference sequence). Trimming shortened V by 3 bases and J by 2 bases, and 16 bases separated the two germline ends. The CDR3 length is 16 residues. The CDR3 nucleotides are TGTGCCAGCAGCTTCCGGAGCGGGGGAGGTAACACTGAAGCTTTCTTT. Translating it yields CASSFRSGGGNTEAFF.

This chain joins TRBV18 and TRBJ2-5; 7 nucleotides match TRBD2. The CDR3 loop spans 15 amino acids. With V trimmed by 2 bases and J by 4 bases, 7 bases remained unmatched. CDR1 and CDR2 (germline): KGHSH, LQKENI. The CDR3 reads CASSPTSGTTETQYF. The CDR3, as DNA: TGTGCCAGCTCACCAACCTCGGGGACTACAGAGACCCAGTACTTC.

The gene calls are TRBV11-2 and TRBJ1-1; no definite D call. Trimming removed 2 bases at V and 8 bases at J, with 12 bases between. Germline V lookup: CDR1 SGHAT, CDR2 FQNNGV. This CDR3 has 13 residues. The CDR3 DNA is TGTGCCAGCAGCTTAAGGCTGAACGGGGAAGCTTTCTTT. The encoded protein is CASSLRLNGEAFF. The full variable domain, its missing parts supplied by reference TRBV11-2 and TRBJ1-1, is EAGVAQSPRYKIIEKRQSVAFWCNPISGHATLYWYQQILGQGPKLLIQFQNNGVVDDSQLPKDRFSAERLKGVDSTLKIQPAKLEDSAVYLCASSLRLNGEAFFGQGTRLTVV.

The chain has TRBV19 and TRBJ1-3, with a possible D match to TRBD1 (6 bases). Germline CDR1 is LNHDA and CDR2 is SQIVND (reference sequence). The V end lost 5 bases, the J end lost 8 bases, and 22 bases lay between the germline ends. This CDR3 region has 16 residues. CDR3 nucleotide sequence: TGTGCCAGTAGTGCTCGACAAGGGGGTTGGAAGGACACCATATATTTT. This gives the protein CASSARQGGWKDTIYF.

V and J are TRBV27 and TRBJ2-7, with TRBD2 identical over 13 bases. This CDR3 contains 17 residues. Germline lookup yields CDR1 MNHEY and CDR2 SMNVEV (reference sequence). Trimming took 5 bases from V and 2 from J; bases not matched to a gene: 9. CDR3 region: CASSTRRLAGGPYEQYF. The CDR3 nucleotides read TGTGCCAGCAGTACACGAAGACTAGCGGGAGGCCCCTACGAGCAGTACTTC.

The V and J genes are TRBV14 and TRBJ1-4; possible D gene TRBD1, 5 bases. The CDR3 sequence is 15 residues long. The germline CDR1 and CDR2 sequences are SGHDN and FVKESK. V lost 5 bases and J lost 7, with 17 bases in between. The DNA for the CDR3 is TGTGCCAGCAGCGCGGCCTCGGGGGGTAGTGAAAAACTGTTTTTT. Its translation is CASSAASGGSEKLFF.

The rearrangement joins TRBV27 to TRBJ2-3, with D possibly TRBD2 on 5 matching bases. Trimming stripped 0 bases from V and 6 bases from J, with 10 bases between. The germline CDR1 and CDR2 sequences are MNHEY and SMNVEV (reference sequence). The CDR3 extends over 14 amino acids. The CDR3 DNA is TGTGCCAGCAGTTTATCGATCGGGGTGGATACGCAGTATTTT. Translation: CASSLSIGVDTQYF.

This chain's CDR3 is CASSQACPGTSPWASSYEQYV. CDR3 DNA: TGTGCCAGCAGCCAAGCTTGCCCCGGGACTAGCCCCTGGGCGAGCTCCTACGAGCAGTACGTC. The chain couples TRBV3-1 (or the pseudogene TRBV3-2) to TRBJ2-7; 9 nucleotides agree with TRBD2. Trimming removed 1 base from V and 0 bases from J; junction bases left unmatched: 19. This CDR3 has 21 amino acids. Germline CDR1 and CDR2: LGHDT and YNNKEL (reference sequence).

The genes are TRBV25-1 and TRBJ2-1, with 11 bases fitting TRBD2. V lost 1 base to trimming and J lost 8 bases; unmatched junction nucleotides: 7. This CDR3 is 16 amino acids long. Per germline, CDR1 MGHDK and CDR2 SYGVNS. The CDR3 DNA reads as TGTGCCAGCAGTGAATTGGCACTAGCGGGAGTCGATGAGCAGTTCTTC. Translation gives CASSELALAGVDEQFF.

The chain joins TRBV7-2 to TRBJ2-7; perhaps TRBD1 as D (6 bases). Per germline, CDR1 SGHTA and CDR2 FQGNSA. V lost 5 bases, J lost 4 bases, and 15 bases lay in between. The CDR3 spans 14 residues. CDR3 coding DNA: TGTGCCAGCAGCCCACAGACAGGTTTTTACGAGCAGTACGTC. Its protein product is CASSPQTGFYEQYV.

The chain links TRBV30 to TRBJ2-1; 13 bases agree with TRBD2. J gave up 9 bases and V 2 bases, and 7 bases lay outside the gene matches. The CDR3 has 15 amino acids. The germline gives CDR1 GTSNPN, CDR2 SVGIG (reference sequence). The CDR3 loop reads CAWSRGLAGVSEQFF. DNA of the CDR3: TGTGCCTGGAGTAGAGGACTAGCGGGAGTGAGTGAGCAGTTCTTC. Supplemented by reference TRBV30 and TRBJ2-1, the full variable domain reads SQTIHQWPATLVQPVGSPLSLECTVEGTSNPNLYWYRQAAGRGLQLLFYSVGIGQISSEVPQNLSASRPQDRQFILSSKKLLLSDSGFYLCAWSRGLAGVSEQFFGPGTRLTVL.

The CDR3 coding sequence is TGTGCCAGCAGAGAGGGGGCCGGGGGGACCCAGTACTTC. Amino acids: CASREGAGGTQYF. This chain links TRBV28 with TRBJ2-5; a weak D match, TRBD1 (7 bases). Trimming took 6 bases from V and 7 from J, leaving 15 bases between them. The CDR3 consists of 13 residues. From germline, CDR1 is MDHEN and CDR2 SYDVKM.

The CDR3 protein is CASSLVGGMFF. CDR3 DNA sequence: TGTGCCAGCAGCTTAGTTGGGGGGATGTTCTTC. The chain links TRBV11-2 to TRBJ2-1; tentatively, D is TRBD2 (6 bases). This CDR3 has 11 residues. Germline assignment: CDR1 SGHAT and CDR2 FQNNGV. V dropped 1 base and J dropped 15 bases, with 10 bases sitting between them.

The chain links TRBV5-1 to TRBJ2-5; 10 nucleotides agree with TRBD1. The germline gives CDR1 SGHRS, CDR2 YFSETQ. The CDR3 consists of 14 residues. V dropped 4 bases and J dropped 5; count of bases not matched to a gene: 5. CDR3 in amino acids: CASSRDRGGETQYF. The CDR3 DNA reads as TGCGCCAGCAGCCGGGACAGGGGAGGGGAGACCCAGTACTTC.

The chain employs TRBV11-3 and TRBJ2-3; the match to TRBD2 covers 12 bases. CDR3 length: 15 residues. CDR1 and CDR2 from the germline V gene are SGHNT and YENEEA. The V segment lost 5 bases and the J segment 1 base; nucleotides outside the gene matches: 1. CDR3 amino acids: CASSRLAGGTDTQYF. CDR3 DNA: TGTGCCAGCAGCCGACTAGCGGGAGGCACAGATACGCAGTATTTT.

The chain uses TRBV18 and TRBJ2-3; maybe TRBD2 (6 bases). V was pared by 0 bases and J by 4 bases, with 14 bases between. This CDR3 has 16 residues. CDR1 is KGHSH and CDR2 is LQKENI in the germline V gene. In DNA form, the CDR3 reads TGTGCCAGCTCACCACCGGGTCGTAGCGGATCAGATACGCAGTATTTT. Translating it yields CASSPPGRSGSDTQYF.

The genes are TRBV5-1 and TRBJ2-5; 8 nucleotides align to TRBD1. Germline values: CDR1 SGHRS, CDR2 YFSETQ. The CDR3 contains 14 residues. The junction had 10 bases not matched to a gene; V was cut back by 7 bases and J by 5 bases. In DNA, the CDR3 is TGCGCCAGCTTTCCTCGGACAGGGTCGGAGACCCAGTACTTC. Protein sequence: CASFPRTGSETQYF.

This chain links TRBV18 with TRBJ2-2; D might be TRBD2 (5 bases). V was shortened by 5 bases and J by 2 bases, with 12 bases between the two germline ends. CDR3 length: 15 residues. Germline CDR1 is KGHSH and CDR2 is LQKENI. In DNA, the CDR3 is TGTGCCAGCTCATCGTCCCGGGGAAACACCGGGGAGCTGTTTTTT. This encodes CASSSSRGNTGELFF. Complete variable domain (other parts from reference TRBV18 and TRBJ2-2): NAGVMQNPRHLVRRRGQEARLRCSPMKGHSHVYWYRQLPEEGLKFMVYLQKENIIDESGMPKERFSAEFPKEGPSILRIQQVVRGDSAAYFCASSSSRGNTGELFFGEGSRLTVL.